The clone carrying this T cell receptor (beta chain) has a single count. The researchers produced TCR beta cDNA from around 500 ng total RNA with a constant-region primer. Researchers made the TCR beta libraries by running three nested multiplex PCR rounds with slightly modified ARM-PCR. From the multiplex PCR reads, TCRdb called clonotypes with MiXCR, one entry per CDR3 protein. The sample contains roughly 100,000 distinct CDR3 sequences, approximately 80% of which appear only once. Both RNA and DNA were isolated together from about 21-30 mg of bulk tissue that had not been sorted. The sample belongs to a study of tumor-infiltrating lymphocytes in primary liver carcinoma. This sequence originates from a man aged 40-50 years with primary liver carcinoma and hepatitis B virus infection. The sequenced sample consisted of liver tumor tissue from sampling region 3. Stated subset: tumor region T3, left-lateral pole.

DNA of the CDR3: TGCGCCAGCATCTTCAGGACTAGTGTAACTGGGGGAAGCTACGAGCAGTACTTC. Translation: CASIFRTSVTGGSYEQYF. The rearrangement uses TRBV5-1 and TRBJ2-7; 7 nucleotides agree with TRBD2. From germline, CDR1 is SGHRS and CDR2 YFSETQ. The CDR3 covers 18 residues. With V trimmed by 6 bases and J by 3 bases, 21 bases remained unmatched.